This T cell receptor beta chain was recorded in a study of radiation and T cells in renal cell carcinoma. Study background: Nephrectomy followed 15 Gy stereotactic body radiation by 4 weeks.

Clones were sequenced by immunoSEQ multiplex PCR, and TCRdb holds only the in-frame ones, with some missing. The sample lists more than 140,000 clones, less than 90% occurring once. Time point of the sample: baseline pretreatment blood. Treatment specified: 15 Gy SBRT to primary tumor, nephrectomy 4 weeks later. V lost 5 bases to trimming and J lost 0 bases; unmatched junction nucleotides: 6. The CDR3 has 16 residues. Germline CDR1 is SGHTA and CDR2 is FQGNSA. The chain has TRBV7-2 and TRBJ2-5, with 10 bases fitting TRBD2. The clonotype comes from a woman aged 45-65 years with renal cell carcinoma. The source was blood, collected from a patient whose treatment included radiotherapy and nephrectomy. In DNA, the CDR3 is TGTGCCAGCAGCCCGCGAGCGGGGGGGGACCAAGAGACCCAGTACTTC. This sequence encodes CASSPRAGGDQETQYF.